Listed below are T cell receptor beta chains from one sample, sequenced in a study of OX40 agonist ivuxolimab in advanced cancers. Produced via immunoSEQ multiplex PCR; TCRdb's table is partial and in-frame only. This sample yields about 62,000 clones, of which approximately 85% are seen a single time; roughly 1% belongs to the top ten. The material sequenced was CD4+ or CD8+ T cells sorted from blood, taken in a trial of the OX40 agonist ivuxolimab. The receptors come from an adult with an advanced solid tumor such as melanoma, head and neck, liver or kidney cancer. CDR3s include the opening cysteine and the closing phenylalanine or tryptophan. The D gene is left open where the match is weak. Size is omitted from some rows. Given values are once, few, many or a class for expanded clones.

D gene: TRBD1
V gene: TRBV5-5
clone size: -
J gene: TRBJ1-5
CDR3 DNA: TGTGCCAGCAGCTTCTCTACCGGGACAGACGGGTATCAGCCCCAGCATTTT
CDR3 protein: CASSFSTGTDGYQPQHF

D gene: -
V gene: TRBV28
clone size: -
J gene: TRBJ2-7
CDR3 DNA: TGTGCCAGCAGTTTTGGACCGACTCCCTACGAGCAGTACTTC
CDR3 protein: CASSFGPTPYEQYF

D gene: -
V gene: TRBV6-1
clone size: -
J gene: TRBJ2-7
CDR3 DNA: TGTGCCAGCAGTGAAGTTGCAGGTCGTCTCAACGAGCAGTACTTC
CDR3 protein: CASSEVAGRLNEQYF

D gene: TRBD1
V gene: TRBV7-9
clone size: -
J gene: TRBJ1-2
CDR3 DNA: TGTGCCAGCAGCTCCCTATCACCGGACAGGGTCTTC
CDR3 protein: CASSSLSPDRVF

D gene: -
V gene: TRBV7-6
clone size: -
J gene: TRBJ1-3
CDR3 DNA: TGTGCCAGCAGCTTACCAGTTAGCTCTGGAAACACCATATATTTT
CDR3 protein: CASSLPVSSGNTIYF

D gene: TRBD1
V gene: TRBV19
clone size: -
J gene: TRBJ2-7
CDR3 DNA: TGTGCCAGTAGGTCAAACCGGGACAGGGCCCCGTACGAGCAGTACTTC
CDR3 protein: CASRSNRDRAPYEQYF

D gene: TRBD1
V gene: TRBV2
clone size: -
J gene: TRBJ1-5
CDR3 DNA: TGTGCCAGCAGCACCGGGACAGGGGGCTTTGCAGGGCCCCAGCATTTT
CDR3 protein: CASSTGTGGFAGPQHF

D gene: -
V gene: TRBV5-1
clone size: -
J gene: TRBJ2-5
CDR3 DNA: TGCGCCAGCAGCGAGGGCCAGGCGGGGACCCAGTACTTC
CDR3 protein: CASSEGQAGTQYF

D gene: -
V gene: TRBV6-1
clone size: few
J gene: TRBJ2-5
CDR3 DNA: TGTGCCAGCAGTGGGGGCTACCAAGAGACCCAGTACTTC
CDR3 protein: CASSGGYQETQYF

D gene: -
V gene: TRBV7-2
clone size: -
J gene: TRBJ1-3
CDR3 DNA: TGTGCCAGCAGCACACGTCCAGGGGATGGAAACACCATATATTTT
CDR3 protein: CASSTRPGDGNTIYF

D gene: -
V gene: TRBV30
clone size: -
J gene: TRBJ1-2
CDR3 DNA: TGTGCCTGGAGTCCTAACCCCGGGCAGCGCTATGGCTACACCTTC
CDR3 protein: CAWSPNPGQRYGYTF

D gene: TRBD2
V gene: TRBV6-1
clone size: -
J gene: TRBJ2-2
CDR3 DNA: TGTGCCAGCCGGACTAGCGGGCCCGGGGAGCTGTTTTTT
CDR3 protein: CASRTSGPGELFF

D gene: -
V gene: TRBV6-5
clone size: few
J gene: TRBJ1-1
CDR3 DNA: TGTGCCAGCAGTTCCCCCAGCGGGAACACTGAAGCTTTCTTT
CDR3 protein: CASSSPSGNTEAFF

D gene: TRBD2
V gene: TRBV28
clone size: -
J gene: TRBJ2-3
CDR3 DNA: TGTGCCAGCAGTCCGGGGGGGGGCGCAAGTACAGATACGCAGTATTTT
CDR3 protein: CASSPGGGASTDTQYF

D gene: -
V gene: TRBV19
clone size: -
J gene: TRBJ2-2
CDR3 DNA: TGTGCCAGTGGACGGGACGGTGGGTTGGGCGGGGAGCTGTTTTTT
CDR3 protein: CASGRDGGLGGELFF

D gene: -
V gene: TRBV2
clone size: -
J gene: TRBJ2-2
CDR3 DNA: TGTGCCAGCAGTGAACAGGGGAGCCCGGGCACCGGGGAGCTGTTTTTT
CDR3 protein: CASSEQGSPGTGELFF

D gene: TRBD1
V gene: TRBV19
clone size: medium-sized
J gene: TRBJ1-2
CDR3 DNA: TGTGCCAGTCGACCGGGACAGGGGAATGGCTACACCTTC
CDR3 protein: CASRPGQGNGYTF